Following are 6 T cell receptor beta chains from one sample sequenced in a study of cytomegalovirus exposure and HLA in healthy donors. The PCR ran on 60 Vbeta and 13 Jbeta primers. TCRdb's copy holds only in-frame clones and misses some; the assay was immunoSEQ multiplex PCR. The repertoire holds some 170,000 clones, with around 81% as singletons. What was sequenced was PBMCs. All receptors derive from a woman aged 45-60 years in good health and CMV-seronegative.

This chain uses TRBV28 with TRBJ1-2, with D unresolved. Germline V gene lookup returns CDR1 MDHEN and CDR2 SYDVKM. The CDR3 extends over 14 amino acids. The chain's CDR3 is CDVGDEVPGSGYTF. CDR3 DNA sequence: TGTGATGTAGGAGATGAGGTTCCTGGGTCTGGCTACACCTTC.

CDR3 bases: TGTGCCAGCAGCCCTCTAGAGCCCGAAAGAGGGGAGCTGTTTTTT. This encodes CASSPLEPERGELFF. The V gene is TRBV7-2, the J gene TRBJ2-2, with D unresolved. Between the trimmed V and J ends, which lost 5 bases and 8 bases, there was a span of 18 bases. The germline V gene has CDR1 SGHTA and CDR2 FQGNSA. This CDR3 contains 15 residues.

This clone occurred many times. The same CDR3 also results from other DNA sequences found in this sample. J is TRBJ2-3 and V is TRBV7-3; TRBD1 is a possible D gene (7 bases). The CDR3 consists of 15 residues. V lost 3 bases and J lost 2, with 12 bases in between. CDR1 and CDR2 (germline): SGHTA, FQGTGA. The chain's CDR3 is CASSLAGGSTDTQYF. In DNA, the CDR3 is TGTGCCAGCAGCTTGGCAGGGGGGTCCACAGATACGCAGTATTTT.

V and J are TRBV27 and TRBJ1-6; TRBD1 agrees at 9 bases. Germline V CDR1 and CDR2: MNHEY, SMNVEV (reference sequence). V shed 5 bases, J shed 9 bases, and the junction held 5 bases outside the gene matches. This CDR3 has 14 amino acids. As DNA, the CDR3 is TGTGCCAGCAGTAAGGGACAGGGAGGTTCACCCCTCCACTTT. This translates into CASSKGQGGSPLHF.

This chain uses TRBV5-6 with TRBJ2-7; a weak D match, TRBD1 (6 bases). This CDR3 contains 14 residues. V was clipped by 4 bases and J by 0 bases, with 11 bases between them. Per the germline V gene, CDR1 is SGHDT and CDR2 is YYEEEE. CDR3 region: CASSPATGSYEQYF. The DNA of the CDR3 is TGTGCCAGCAGCCCAGCGACAGGCTCCTACGAGCAGTACTTC.

CDR3 coding DNA: TGTGCCAGCAGCTTAGGTTTCGACGTAGCGGCGCCGGCCCAGTACTTC. Its translation is CASSLGFDVAAPAQYF. V and J are TRBV7-6 and TRBJ2-5, with D maybe TRBD2 (6 bases). Germline V CDR1 and CDR2: SGHVS, FNYEAQ. This CDR3 has 16 residues. V shed 1 base and J shed 9 bases, with 21 bases lying between them.